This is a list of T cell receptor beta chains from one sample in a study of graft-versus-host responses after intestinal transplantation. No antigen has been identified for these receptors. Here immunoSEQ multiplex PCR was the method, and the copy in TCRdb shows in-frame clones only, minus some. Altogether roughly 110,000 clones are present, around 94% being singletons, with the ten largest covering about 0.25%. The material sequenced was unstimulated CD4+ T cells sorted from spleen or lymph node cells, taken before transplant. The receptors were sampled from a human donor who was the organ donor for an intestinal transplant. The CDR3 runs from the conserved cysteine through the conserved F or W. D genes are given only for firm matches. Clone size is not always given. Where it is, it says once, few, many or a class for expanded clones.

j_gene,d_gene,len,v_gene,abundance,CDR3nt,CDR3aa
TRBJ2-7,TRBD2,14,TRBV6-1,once,TGTGCCAGCAGTGAAGCGCGGGGGGGCCACGAGCAGTACTTC,CASSEARGGHEQYF
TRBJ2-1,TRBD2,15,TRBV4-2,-,TGTGCCAGCAGCCAAGAGGGACTAGCGGACAATGAGCAGTTCTTC,CASSQEGLADNEQFF
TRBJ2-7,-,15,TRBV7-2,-,TGTGCCAGCAGCTTAAGTGCCGCGGAACCCTACGAGCAGTACTTC,CASSLSAAEPYEQYF
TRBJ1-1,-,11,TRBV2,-,TGTGCCAGCAGGGACAGTTTAGAAGCTTTCTTT,CASRDSLEAFF
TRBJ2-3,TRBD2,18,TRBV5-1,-,TGCGCCAGCAGCGCATCAAGAGGGCTAGCGGGAGCGTCTGATACGCAGTATTTT,CASSASRGLAGASDTQYF
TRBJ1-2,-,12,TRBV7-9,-,TGTGCCAGCAGCTTGAAAGGCGATGGCTACACCTTC,CASSLKGDGYTF
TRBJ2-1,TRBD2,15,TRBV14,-,TGTGCCAGCAGCCAAGTGGCTAGCGGCCTCAATGAGCAGTTCTTC,CASSQVASGLNEQFF
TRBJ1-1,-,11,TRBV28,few,TGTGCCAGCAGACGCGGACAGGAAGCTTTCTTT,CASRRGQEAFF
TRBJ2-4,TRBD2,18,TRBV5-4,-,TGTGCCAGCAGCTCCGGACTAGCGGGAGGGCTTGCCAAAAACATTCAGTACTTC,CASSSGLAGGLAKNIQYF
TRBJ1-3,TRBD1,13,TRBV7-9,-,TGTGCCAGCAGCGGACAGGTTGGAAACACCATATATTTT,CASSGQVGNTIYF
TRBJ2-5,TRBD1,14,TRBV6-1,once,TGTGCCAGCAGTGCCTCAGGGGGTAGGGAGACCCAGTACTTC,CASSASGGRETQYF
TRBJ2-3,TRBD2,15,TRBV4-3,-,TGCGCCAGCAGCCAAAGTAGCGGGAACACAGATACGCAGTATTTT,CASSQSSGNTDTQYF
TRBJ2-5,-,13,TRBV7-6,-,TGTGCCAGCAGCTTAGGAGGAGCAGGGACCCAGTACTTC,CASSLGGAGTQYF
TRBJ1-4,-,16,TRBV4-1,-,TGCGCCAGCAGCCAAGATCAGGCCAGGGAGAATGAAAAACTGTTTTTT,CASSQDQARENEKLFF
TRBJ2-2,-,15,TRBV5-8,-,TGTGCCAGCAGCTTTGAGACTACGAACACCGGGGAGCTGTTTTTT,CASSFETTNTGELFF
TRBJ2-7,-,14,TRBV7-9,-,TGTGCCAGCAGCTTAGGGACAGTCGGCCGCGAGCAGTACTTC,CASSLGTVGREQYF
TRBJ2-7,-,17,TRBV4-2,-,TGTGCCAGCAGCCAAGAGTCCCTGGGACACAACTCCTACGAGCAGTACTTC,CASSQESLGHNSYEQYF
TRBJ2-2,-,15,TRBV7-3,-,TGTGCCAGCAGCTCGGACCCAACGAACACCGGGGAGCTGTTTTTT,CASSSDPTNTGELFF
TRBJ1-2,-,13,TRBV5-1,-,TGCGCCAGCAGCTTGGACAGGATCGGTGGCTACACCTTC,CASSLDRIGGYTF
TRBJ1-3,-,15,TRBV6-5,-,TGTGCCAGCAGTTACTCCGGGGATTCTGGAAACACCATATATTTT,CASSYSGDSGNTIYF
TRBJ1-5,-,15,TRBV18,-,TGTGCCAGCTCCCCCGCAGACGGACGGAATCAGCCCCAGCATTTT,CASSPADGRNQPQHF
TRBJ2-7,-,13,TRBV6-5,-,TGTGCCAGCAGCTTAGAGGCAGGCTACGAGCAGTACTTC,CASSLEAGYEQYF